This T cell receptor delta chain was observed in a study of gamma-delta T cells after stem cell transplantation. Germline assignment: CDR1 GEAIGNYY and CDR2 EKD. CDR3 length: 19 amino acids. As regards this clone: The TCRdb record carries a much larger clone's protein, which differs from this DNA's translation at residue 17; a read error is the likely cause, and the protein listed here is the DNA translation.

TCRdb re-called the RT-PCR reads via CATT. This sample has thousands of delta-chain clones, with around 4.1% found just once. Specimen: gamma-delta T cells. This receptor was obtained from a human donor. It is not recorded whose cells these are; they may come from a transplant donor. The chain employs TRDV2 and TRDJ1; 10 bases match TRDD3. CDR3: CACDTVDYGGYAGTDKPIF. The CDR3 region has the DNA TGTGCCTGTGACACCGTTGACTACGGGGGATACGCGGGCACCGATAAACCCATCTTT.